Here is one TCR beta chain with its context. This clone was counted a single time. The antigen it recognizes is unknown. One base away there is no much larger clone; base qualities are not given. The source of the sample is a study of blood T cell repertoires in COVID-19 (dated by TCRdb to about 2020). The study in broad terms: Samples from collaborators originated in the United States, Italy and Spain and spanned both the acute and convalescent phases of COVID-19. The prospective study material was composed of cDNA or gDNA derived from T cells, B-cell-depleted T cells, or PBMCs. Subjects who had been exposed to COVID-19, were actively infected with it, or had recovered from it provided the deeply sampled blood TCRbeta repertoires that made up the dataset. A freely available public database, intended as a resource for researchers studying the immune response to SARS-CoV-2, is where the repertoires were released. The samples were drawn from two sources: the first 160 participants of the ongoing ImmuneRACE study, and over 1,000 subjects contributed by 6 global collaborators. The sample metadata nearly always contained a de-identified subject ID, COVID-19 status, age in years and sex. HLA class I and class II types, where available, came from metadata supplied by the sample provider rather than from assay-based typing. What the authors observed across the whole study: How much clinical and demographic metadata was included differed by source and by participant, and the metadata was provided uncurated.

TCRbeta CDR3 regions were amplified from genomic DNA using the immunoSEQ Assay, a bias-controlled multiplex PCR. On the study's bioinformatics: Within the assay, amplification of reference gene primers was used to estimate how many nucleated cells each sample contained. Sequence reads were collapsed and filtered to measure the absolute abundance of every unique TCRbeta CDR3 rearrangement. For each sample, productive Simpson clonality was calculated as the square root of Simpson's diversity index over productive rearrangements. TCRdb re-hosts the immuneACCESS table, in-frame sequences only. Its copies lack some clones; in the studies checked, an unresolved V gene accounts for under half of them, and the cause for the rest is not known. V and J calls and clone size are those listed in that table; D and trimming were worked out from the DNA. The sample table shows 60,000 to 75,000 clones, and more than 75% are seen once. Of the sample, around 1.5% is held by the ten largest clones.

The collaborating institutions used their own protocols to collect whole blood in K2EDTA tubes. Collaborator samples were shipped for TCRbeta analysis as frozen whole blood, isolated PBMCs, or DNA extracted from either sample type. The germline V gene sets CDR1 to MGHDK and CDR2 to SYGVNS. The CDR3, cysteine through phenylalanine, is 16 amino acids long. The CDR3 DNA has 48 bases and is translated from base 1. Ends trimmed: V by 1 base, J by 2 bases; bases unmatched to a gene: 5. The origin of this receptor is a human donor in a cohort sampled during active COVID-19. The chain is encoded by TRBV25-1 joined to TRBJ2-7, and TRBD2 aligns with 10 junction nucleotides. The sample was peripheral blood. The DNA sequence follows: TGTGCCAGCAGTGAATTCGGACTAGCGGAGGCCTACGAGCAGTACTTC. Translated, it gives CASSEFGLAEAYEQYF.